The 2 T cell receptor beta chains below were found in one sample sequenced in a study of shared clonotypes between healthy human individuals. Repertoires were generated with immunoSEQ multiplex PCR, while TCRdb's copy carries only in-frame clones and drops some. The repertoire holds about 1 million clones, with about 70% as singletons. The sequencing input was memory CD4+ T cells sorted from blood. Subset here: CD45RA-negative fraction. These receptor sequences come from a man younger than 30 in good health.

The rearrangement joins TRBV5-4 to TRBJ1-6; TRBD1 agrees at 9 bases. After removal of 6 bases from V and 7 bases from J, the junction contained 5 bases not matched to a gene. The CDR3 contains 14 residues. The germline gives CDR1 SGHNT, CDR2 YYREEE (reference sequence). CDR3 region: CASTWTGVNSPLHF. For the CDR3, the DNA is TGTGCCAGCACCTGGACAGGGGTAAATTCACCCCTCCACTTT.

V is TRBV7-9 and J is TRBJ2-2; D not resolved. The CDR3 has 15 amino acids. V was pared by 5 bases and J by 3 bases, with 13 bases between. The germline V gene has CDR1 SEHNR and CDR2 FQNEAQ (reference sequence). The CDR3 DNA follows: TGTGCCAGCAGCCCTCTCCGGACCGACACCGGGGAGCTGTTTTTT. Translated, it gives CASSPLRTDTGELFF.